This T cell receptor (beta chain) was sequenced in a study of identical twins. Germline V gives CDR1 KGHDR, CDR2 SFDVKD. V lost 11 bases, J lost 6 bases, and 13 bases stayed unmatched. CDR3 length equals 15 residues. TCRdb itself ran the 5' RACE reads through MiXCR, one entry per CDR3 protein. The sample has some 96,000 distinct CDR3 sequences; less than 6.5% are singletons. This clonotype was observed at least ten times. No antigen is known for it. The study, taken as a whole, reports: Monozygotic twin pairs showed more out-of-frame TCR alpha sharing than models estimated.

This chain joins TRBV24-1 and TRBJ2-2; 8 bases are a match to TRBD2. This clonotype was obtained from a woman aged 50 to 60 in good health. The sample comprised memory T cells sorted from blood. The chain's CDR3 is CAILAAQPKSGELFF. In DNA form, the CDR3 reads TGTGCCATACTAGCGGCCCAACCCAAGTCCGGGGAGCTGTTTTTT.